This entry lists 12 T cell receptor beta chains sequenced from one sample in a study of cytomegalovirus exposure and HLA in healthy donors. PCR was performed using 60 Vbeta and 13 Jbeta primers. Only in-frame clones appear in the TCRdb table, and some are missing; sequencing was by immunoSEQ multiplex PCR. The repertoire consists of over 85,000 clones, with around 63% occurring once and the leading ten covering approximately 4.3%. Material: PBMCs. These receptors were taken from a human donor in good health.

The gene calls are TRBV10-1 and TRBJ2-4; 12 bases are a match to TRBD2. Losses at the gene ends were 6 bases for V and 9 bases for J; bases not matched to a gene: 15. Germline V gene data show CDR1 as WNHNN and CDR2 as SYGVQD (reference sequence). There are 17 residues in the CDR3. The CDR3, as DNA: TGCGCCAGCAGCCCCAGGGGTCTAGCGGGAGGGCGCGGCATTCAGTACTTC. Translated, it gives CASSPRGLAGGRGIQYF.

CDR3 region: CASSRLGGNTGELFF. CDR3 DNA sequence: TGTGCCAGCAGCCGACTTGGCGGGAACACCGGGGAGCTGTTTTTT. The chain links TRBV28 to TRBJ2-2, with D unresolved. There are 15 residues in the CDR3. The germline V gene encodes CDR1 MDHEN and CDR2 SYDVKM. Trimming cost V 6 bases and J 1 base, with 12 bases left between them. The whole variable domain, filled in from reference TRBV28 and TRBJ2-2, reads DVKVTQSSRYLVKRTGEKVFLECVQDMDHENMFWYRQDPGLGLRLIYFSYDVKMKEKGDIPEGYSVSREKKERFSLILESASTNQTSMYLCASSRLGGNTGELFFGEGSRLTVL.

This clone appeared a few times. This sequence joins TRBV6-5 and TRBJ1-1; weak D call: TRBD1 (6 bases). V dropped 0 bases and J dropped 4 bases, with 15 bases sitting between them. The CDR3 loop spans 16 amino acids. CDR1 and CDR2 from the germline V gene are MNHEY and SVGAGI. The CDR3 region has the DNA TGTGCCAGCAGTTACTCGTGGGGGGCTAGCGGCACTGAAGCTTTCTTT. This gives the protein CASSYSWGASGTEAFF.

This clone was picked up a small number of times. The gene calls are TRBV6-5 and TRBJ2-3; TRBD2 aligns across 7 bases. The CDR3 covers 15 residues. From germline, CDR1 is MNHEY and CDR2 SVGAGI. The ends lost 2 bases at V and 2 bases at J; junction bases unmatched: 4. CDR3 coding DNA: TGTGCCAGCAGTTACGAAGCGGGGCTCACAGATACGCAGTATTTT. Its translation is CASSYEAGLTDTQYF.

This clone has more than one count but fewer than ten. The chain couples TRBV6-5 to TRBJ2-7; 9 bases map to TRBD1. The V gene's germline CDR1 is MNHEY and CDR2 SVGAGI. The CDR3 extends over 14 amino acids. V lost 6 bases, J lost 4 bases, and 7 bases stayed unmatched. CDR3 residues: CASSPDRGSYEQYF. The CDR3 region has the DNA TGTGCCAGCAGCCCCGACAGGGGGTCTTACGAGCAGTACTTC.

This sequence joins TRBV28 and TRBJ2-7; D uncertain. V was shortened by 3 bases and J by 6 bases, with 21 bases between the two germline ends. This CDR3 has 16 residues. Germline V CDR1 and CDR2: MDHEN, SYDVKM. The CDR3 coding sequence is TGTGCCAGCAGTTTCGGTCAGAAACGTCCATGGAGCGAGCAGTACTTC. Protein product: CASSFGQKRPWSEQYF.

The chain joins TRBV6-6 to TRBJ1-1; maybe TRBD1 (6 bases). Deletions cut 7 bases from V and 5 bases from J, with 20 bases between. Germline V gene sequence: CDR1 MNHNY, CDR2 SVGAGI (reference sequence). CDR3 length: 15 amino acids. The CDR3 sequence is CASTLLDPGATEAFF. CDR3 DNA: TGTGCCAGCACCCTATTGGACCCAGGGGCGACTGAAGCTTTCTTT.

The chain carries TRBV6-5 and TRBJ2-7, with D perhaps TRBD2 (5 bases). This CDR3 is built from 12 residues. The germline V and J ends were trimmed by 10 bases and 6 bases, with 16 bases remaining between them. In germline, CDR1 is MNHEY, CDR2 SVGAGI. The CDR3: CATRWVAGEQYF. CDR3 bases: TGTGCCACCAGATGGGTGGCGGGCGAGCAGTACTTC.

This clone has only a few counts. The chain carries TRBV5-1 and TRBJ2-3; 8 bases line up with TRBD2. Germline V gives CDR1 SGHRS, CDR2 YFSETQ. The CDR3 consists of 15 residues. Trimming removed 0 bases from V and 1 base from J; junction bases left unmatched: 1. DNA of the CDR3: TGCGCCAGCAGCTTGGCACTAGCGGGCACAGATACGCAGTATTTT. Its protein is CASSLALAGTDTQYF.

The chain combines TRBV4-1 with TRBJ1-3; D perhaps matches TRBD1 (6 bases). Trimming stripped 5 bases from V and 0 bases from J, with 14 bases between. Germline V lookup: CDR1 MGHRA, CDR2 YSYEKL. The CDR3 is 16 residues long. The CDR3 DNA sequence: TGCGCCAGCAGCTCGGGGGGCGGAAACTCTGGAAACACCATATATTTT. It specifies CASSSGGGNSGNTIYF.

The rearrangement links TRBV7-3 to TRBJ2-1, with a weak D call TRBD2 (6 bases). Looked up from germline, CDR1 is SGHTA and CDR2 is FQGTGA. The germline V and J ends were trimmed by 1 base and 4 bases, with 8 bases remaining between them. This CDR3 has 14 amino acids. CDR3 bases: TGTGCCAGCAGCTTAATGGGGGGTTACAATGAGCAGTTCTTC. Its protein product is CASSLMGGYNEQFF.

J is TRBJ1-2 and V is TRBV27, with D tentatively TRBD1 (6 bases). CDR1 is MNHEY and CDR2 is SMNVEV in the germline V gene (reference sequence). Trimming took 4 bases from V and 4 from J, leaving 16 bases between them. CDR3 length equals 15 residues. CDR3 sequence reads: CASSSTSLTGYGYTF. CDR3 nucleotide sequence: TGTGCCAGCAGTTCAACCTCCCTGACAGGCTATGGCTACACCTTC.